A selection of T cell receptor beta chains follows, all from one sample in a study of OX40 agonist ivuxolimab in advanced cancers. Profiled with immunoSEQ multiplex PCR; TCRdb holds only in-frame clones, not every one. The table has roughly 60,000 clones, around 83% seen once. The sample in question was CD4+ or CD8+ T cells sorted from blood, obtained in a trial of the OX40 agonist ivuxolimab. The receptors come from an adult with an advanced solid tumor such as melanoma, head and neck, liver or kidney cancer. Both conserved end residues are part of each CDR3. The D gene is left open where the match is weak. Part of the rows lack a size; the others show once, few, many or a class for expanded clones.

V gene,J gene,CDR3 length,clone size,D gene,CDR3 DNA,CDR3 protein
TRBV28,TRBJ2-7,14,-,TRBD1,TGTGCCAGCAGTCCGGGACAGGGGACCTACGAGCAGTACTTC,CASSPGQGTYEQYF
TRBV7-2,TRBJ2-3,13,-,-,TGTGCCAGCAGCTTCCGTCACCGGGATACGCAGTATTTT,CASSFRHRDTQYF
TRBV5-8,TRBJ2-7,16,once,TRBD2,TGTGCCAGCAGCTTGGGGACTAGCTTCGGGTCCTACGAGCAGTACTTC,CASSLGTSFGSYEQYF
TRBV7-2,TRBJ2-1,14,-,TRBD1,TGTGCCAGCAGCTTAGCACAGGGGTACAATGAGCAGTTCTTC,CASSLAQGYNEQFF
TRBV6-5,TRBJ2-7,14,-,TRBD2,TGTGCCAGCAGTTACTCGCCTAGCGGGAGTAATAAGTACTTC,CASSYSPSGSNKYF
TRBV7-2,TRBJ2-1,15,-,-,TGTGCCAGCAGCTTAAAAAAAGCCCAAGGGAATGAGCAGTTCTTC,CASSLKKAQGNEQFF
TRBV9,TRBJ2-2,15,-,TRBD2,TGTGCCAGCAGTGACGAGCGGGACGTGGTCGGGGAGCTGTTTTTT,CASSDERDVVGELFF
TRBV7-2,TRBJ2-1,15,-,-,TGTGCCAGCAGCTTACTTGGCGGGTCTATCAATGAGCAGTTCTTC,CASSLLGGSINEQFF
TRBV20-1,TRBJ2-7,11,-,TRBD1,TGCAGTGCTTACAGGGGCTACGAGCAGTACTTC,CSAYRGYEQYF
TRBV12-5,TRBJ2-7,19,-,TRBD2,TGTGCTAGTGGTTTGGTGGTATCGAGAACTAGCGGGAAAACCTACGAGCAGTACTTC,CASGLVVSRTSGKTYEQYF
TRBV14,TRBJ2-5,18,-,TRBD1,TGTGCCAGCAGCCAAAGTGGGGGCTTGGGACAGTTGGAGGAGACCCAGTACTTC,CASSQSGGLGQLEETQYF